These T cell receptor beta chains were read from a single sample in a study of OX40 agonist ivuxolimab in advanced cancers. TCRdb's table, derived via immunoSEQ multiplex PCR, lists solely in-frame clones and lacks some. This table has approximately 97,000 clones, roughly nine tenths appearing once. The material was CD4+ or CD8+ T cells sorted from blood, obtained in a trial of the OX40 agonist ivuxolimab. These receptors were taken from an adult with an advanced solid tumor such as melanoma, head and neck, liver or kidney cancer. Both conserved end residues are part of each CDR3. D genes are given only for firm matches. A row's size may be missing; if present it is once, few, many or a size class.

>NA|TRBV6-5|TRBJ1-1|NA
TGTGCCAGCAGTTACTCGCTGGGACCGAACACTGAAGCTTTCTTT
CASSYSLGPNTEAFF
>NA|TRBV4-2|TRBJ2-2|NA
TGTGCCAACACCCCGGCGGATGGGGAGCTGTTTTTT
CANTPADGELFF
>NA|TRBV29-1|TRBJ1-4|NA
TGCAGCGCCAGGGCAGGGTCGAGAAAACTGTTTTTT
CSARAGSRKLFF
>NA|TRBV7-9|TRBJ2-1|NA
TGTGCCAGCAGGTTGATGGGTTACAATGAGCAGTTCTTC
CASRLMGYNEQFF
>NA|TRBV11-2|TRBJ1-2|TRBD1
TGTGCCAGCAGCCCCCGAACAGGGGGCGGCTACACCTTC
CASSPRTGGGYTF
>NA|TRBV7-8|TRBJ1-4|NA
TGTGCCAGCAGCTTACGTGACACCTATGCAACTAATGAAAAACTGTTTTTT
CASSLRDTYATNEKLFF
>once|TRBV2|TRBJ2-5|NA
TGTGCCAGCAGCGCCCCCGAGACCCAGTACTTC
CASSAPETQYF
>NA|TRBV29-1|TRBJ1-3|NA
TGCGGACTCAGTGGCGGAAGCTCTGGAAACACCATATATTTT
CGLSGGSSGNTIYF
>NA|TRBV28|TRBJ1-1|NA
TGTGCCAGCAGTTTATCAGGGCAGGGTGTAGAAGCTTTCTTT
CASSLSGQGVEAFF
>NA|TRBV6-5|TRBJ2-1|TRBD2
TGTGCCAGCAGATTACTAGCGAGCTCCTACAATGAGCAGTTCTTC
CASRLLASSYNEQFF
>NA|TRBV5-8|TRBJ2-6|TRBD1
TGTGCCAGCAGCCGAACCGCTGGGACAGGTTCGACTGGGGCCAACGTCCTGACTTTC
CASSRTAGTGSTGANVLTF
>NA|TRBV19|TRBJ2-2|NA
TGTGCCAGTAGTATCCCCTCCCACGAAGATTTCACCGGGGAGCTGTTTTTT
CASSIPSHEDFTGELFF
>once|TRBV5-4|TRBJ2-3|NA
TGTGCCAGCAGCGTAAGCTCGACCCCAGATACGCAGTATTTT
CASSVSSTPDTQYF
>NA|TRBV2|TRBJ1-4|NA
TGTGCCAGCTCCCTGACAGGCGCAAATGAAAAACTGTTTTTT
CASSLTGANEKLFF
>NA|TRBV13|TRBJ1-3|NA
TGTGCCAGCAGCTTAAATATAGGAAACACCATATATTTT
CASSLNIGNTIYF
>few|TRBV5-1|TRBJ1-4|NA
TGCGCCAGCAGCTCCATTGGGGCCCCTAATGAAAAACTGTTTTTT
CASSSIGAPNEKLFF
>NA|TRBV10-2|TRBJ2-1|TRBD2
TGCGCCAGCAGTCTGACTAGCGGGGGGTACAATGAGCAGTTCTTC
CASSLTSGGYNEQFF
>NA|TRBV27|TRBJ2-7|NA
TGTGCCAGCACCCGCTATGGGGTTACACCCGCCTACGAGCAGTACTTC
CASTRYGVTPAYEQYF
>NA|TRBV5-1|TRBJ1-1|NA
TGCGCCAGCAGCAGAGACAGGACGAACACTGAAGCTTTCTTT
CASSRDRTNTEAFF